This record looks at one TCR beta chain sequence and its context. Sequencing used immunoSEQ multiplex PCR; TCRdb keeps in-frame clones, though not all of them. Here the sample spans about 75,000 clones, roughly 90% being singletons. Germline lookup yields CDR1 MDHEN and CDR2 SYDVKM. Trimming pared 2 bases from V and 3 bases from J, leaving 8 bases between. The length of the CDR3 is 13 residues. This sample was included in a study of blood T cell repertoires in COVID-19. As for the study in general: Italy, Spain and the United States were the sources of the convalescent and acute COVID-19 samples. The analysed material was cDNA or gDNA that came from T cells, B-cell-depleted T cells, or PBMCs.

The gene calls are TRBV28 and TRBJ2-7; D not certain. The receptor was isolated from a human donor in a cohort sampled during active COVID-19. The sequenced material came from peripheral blood. DNA of the CDR3: TGTGCCAGCAGTTTACCCGCCTACTACGAGCAGTACTTC. Protein sequence: CASSLPAYYEQYF.